These T cell receptor beta chains were read from a single sample in a study of Ad26.COV2.S vaccination and SARS-CoV-2 variants. Profiled with immunoSEQ multiplex PCR; TCRdb holds only in-frame clones, not every one. The repertoire holds 450,000 to 550,000 clones, with roughly 89% as singletons. The input for sequencing was peripheral blood, taken in a trial of Ad26.COV2.S vaccine versus placebo. Receptors were obtained from a person aged 18-60 years who received the Ad26.COV2.S COVID-19 vaccine or a placebo. The CDR3 runs from the conserved cysteine through the conserved F or W. D genes are given only for firm matches. Expanded clones get a size class; other rows say once, few or many, or leave the size out.

CSASFGANVLTF	TGCAGTGCTAGTTTTGGGGCCAACGTCCTGACTTTC	TRBJ2-6	NA	12	once	TRBV20-1
CASSAPGGPCETQYF	TGTGCCAGCAGTGCCCCGGGGGGGCCATGTGAGACCCAGTACTTC	TRBJ2-5	NA	15	NA	TRBV21-1
CASRPRTLSKQAFF	TGTGCCAGCCGCCCCCGAACCTTATCTAAGCAAGCTTTCTTT	TRBJ1-1	NA	14	NA	TRBV21-1
CSVAAGVWTEAFF	TGCAGCGTTGCGGCAGGGGTATGGACTGAAGCTTTCTTT	TRBJ1-1	NA	13	NA	TRBV29-1
CASSQDIQSNQPQHF	TGTGCCAGCAGCCAAGATATACAGTCGAATCAGCCCCAGCATTTT	TRBJ1-5	NA	15	NA	TRBV4-2
CASSLRGTQPQHF	TGTGCCAGTAGTTTAAGGGGCACTCAGCCCCAGCATTTT	TRBJ1-5	NA	13	few	TRBV19
CASSEYSGGNQPQHF	TGTGCCAGCAGTGAATACTCAGGAGGCAATCAGCCCCAGCATTTT	TRBJ1-5	NA	15	NA	TRBV2
CASTSTGGVKSPLHF	TGTGCCAGTACCTCCACCGGAGGGGTAAAGTCACCCCTCCACTTT	TRBJ1-6	NA	15	once	TRBV19
CASSVDEAGGDTIYF	TGTGCCAGCAGCGTAGATGAGGCTGGGGGCGACACCATATATTTT	TRBJ1-3	NA	15	NA	TRBV9
CASRLVYNEQFF	TGTGCCAGCAGACTCGTATACAATGAGCAGTTCTTC	TRBJ2-1	NA	12	NA	TRBV12-3/TRBV12-4
CASSLSGTFYGYTF	TGTGCCAGCAGTTTATCAGGGACATTCTATGGCTACACCTTC	TRBJ1-2	NA	14	NA	TRBV28
CASSLPTASYGYTF	TGTGCCAGCAGCTTACCGACAGCGAGCTATGGCTACACCTTC	TRBJ1-2	NA	14	NA	TRBV7-9
CASSLMGVDEQYF	TGTGCCAGCAGTCTGATGGGGGTTGACGAGCAGTACTTC	TRBJ2-7	NA	13	NA	TRBV12-3/TRBV12-4
CASSLREQYF	TGTGCCAGCAGCCTACGCGAGCAGTACTTC	TRBJ2-7	NA	10	NA	TRBV2
CASSLPGGNQPQHF	TGCGCCAGCAGCCTCCCCGGGGGCAATCAGCCCCAGCATTTT	TRBJ1-5	NA	14	NA	TRBV4-1
CARSRLPPVGETQYF	TGCGCCCGCAGCCGCCTCCCTCCGGTGGGTGAGACCCAGTACTTC	TRBJ2-5	NA	15	NA	TRBV4-1
CASSFEYSQETQYF	TGTGCCAGCAGTTTTGAATATAGCCAAGAGACCCAGTACTTC	TRBJ2-5	NA	14	once	TRBV28
CASRGPSGYNEQFF	TGTGCCAGCAGAGGGCCTAGCGGCTACAATGAGCAGTTCTTC	TRBJ2-1	TRBD2	14	NA	TRBV6-5
CASSEWGGRLANEKLFF	TGTGCCAGCAGTGAATGGGGGGGCAGGTTGGCTAATGAAAAACTGTTTTTT	TRBJ1-4	NA	17	NA	TRBV6-1
CASSQEGGTGNTIYF	TGCGCCAGCAGCCAAGAAGGGGGAACTGGAAACACCATATATTTT	TRBJ1-3	NA	15	NA	TRBV4-3
CASSWTDLTDTQYF	TGTGCCAGCAGCTGGACTGATCTCACAGATACGCAGTATTTT	TRBJ2-3	NA	14	NA	TRBV27
CASSLGARGNTEAFF	TGTGCCAGCAGCTTAGGGGCCAGGGGGAACACTGAAGCTTTCTTT	TRBJ1-1	NA	15	once	TRBV7-9
CAINSLLAGGPDTQYF	TGTGCCATCAACTCATTACTAGCGGGAGGGCCGGATACGCAGTATTTT	TRBJ2-3	TRBD2	16	NA	TRBV10-3
CATSDPAGRHQETQYF	TGTGCCACCAGTGATCCTGCGGGACGCCACCAAGAGACCCAGTACTTC	TRBJ2-5	NA	16	NA	TRBV24-1
CASNLGPTSSYNEQFF	TGTGCCAGTAACCTCGGGCCAACGAGCTCCTACAATGAGCAGTTCTTC	TRBJ2-1	NA	16	NA	TRBV19
CASSVGSGLAGISTDTQYF	TGTGCCAGCAGCGTAGGGTCCGGACTAGCGGGAATTAGCACAGATACGCAGTATTTT	TRBJ2-3	TRBD2	19	NA	TRBV9
CASSFGGFFGELFF	TGTGCCAGCAGCTTTGGGGGTTTTTTCGGGGAGCTGTTTTTT	TRBJ2-2	NA	14	NA	TRBV11-3
CASSDRDSNQPQHF	TGTGCCAGTAGCGACAGGGATAGCAATCAGCCCCAGCATTTT	TRBJ1-5	TRBD1	14	NA	TRBV19
CASSLKGHLSYEQYF	TGTGCCAGCAGCTTAAAGGGACACCTTTCCTACGAGCAGTACTTC	TRBJ2-7	NA	15	NA	TRBV7-9
CASSYSNSQGRFF	TGTGCCAGCAGTTACTCGAATTCGCAGGGACGGTTCTTC	TRBJ2-1	NA	13	once	TRBV6-5
CASSLNSGGGQETQYF	TGTGCCAGCAGCTTAAATAGCGGGGGGGGACAAGAGACCCAGTACTTC	TRBJ2-5	TRBD2	16	few	TRBV7-2
CASSNRVSGNTIYF	TGCGCCAGCAGCAACAGGGTCTCTGGAAACACCATATATTTT	TRBJ1-3	NA	14	NA	TRBV4-3
CASRATGITEAFF	TGTGCCAGCAGAGCGACAGGGATCACTGAAGCTTTCTTT	TRBJ1-1	TRBD1	13	NA	TRBV6-5
CASSPRGSYNEQFF	TGTGCCAGCAGCCCACGGGGGTCCTACAATGAGCAGTTCTTC	TRBJ2-1	NA	14	NA	TRBV7-3
CASSLLPLGEKLFF	TGCGCCAGCAGCTTGCTTCCCCTGGGGGAAAAACTGTTTTTT	TRBJ1-4	NA	14	NA	TRBV5-1
CAISDPGVNTEAFF	TGTGCCATCAGTGACCCAGGGGTGAACACTGAAGCTTTCTTT	TRBJ1-1	NA	14	NA	TRBV10-3
CSVDRASGNTIYF	TGCAGCGTGGACAGGGCCTCGGGAAACACCATATATTTT	TRBJ1-3	TRBD1	13	NA	TRBV29-1
CASSYSLSRDTDTQYF	TGTGCCAGCAGCTACTCCCTGTCCCGCGACACAGATACGCAGTATTTT	TRBJ2-3	NA	16	once	TRBV7-9
CASSVGGHSNQPQHF	TGTGCCAGCAGCGTAGGAGGGCATAGCAATCAGCCCCAGCATTTT	TRBJ1-5	NA	15	NA	TRBV9
CASSLRQGGNQPQHF	TGTGCCAGCAGTTTACGGCAGGGTGGGAATCAGCCCCAGCATTTT	TRBJ1-5	NA	15	NA	TRBV27
CASSGSEDQETQYF	TGTGCCAGCAGTGGATCGGAGGATCAAGAGACCCAGTACTTC	TRBJ2-5	NA	14	NA	TRBV2
CASNSVSQNTEAFF	TGTGCCTCGAACTCGGTCAGTCAGAACACTGAAGCTTTCTTT	TRBJ1-1	NA	14	NA	TRBV19
CASSPVGVGAGNQPQHF	TGTGCCAGCTCACCTGTGGGGGTAGGAGCAGGCAATCAGCCCCAGCATTTT	TRBJ1-5	NA	17	once	TRBV18
CASSQGPSGTGTGELFF	TGTGCCAGCAGCCAAGGGCCTAGCGGGACGGGTACCGGGGAGCTGTTTTTT	TRBJ2-2	TRBD2	17	NA	TRBV3-1/TRBV3-2
CASSTRQGLPFF	TGTGCCAGCAGCACCAGACAGGGGTTACCGTTTTTT	TRBJ1-4	TRBD1	12	NA	TRBV7-8